Presented here are 2 T cell receptor beta chains from one specimen sequenced in a study of Graves' ophthalmopathy and Graves' hyperthyroidism (dated by TCRdb to the late 2010s). Sequencing took place on an Illumina HiSeq 2000. For repertoire sequencing, the TCR beta CDR3 regions were amplified from RNA transcripts. The first round of RT-PCR was done with HTBI primers and the Qiagen OneStep RT-PCR kit, and was followed by a second round of multiplex PCR, then size selection and purification. Using fastp trimming at Q25 and MiXCR clonotype assembly, TCRdb reanalyzed the public sequencing data and kept in-frame beta chains. Identical CDR3 proteins give one entry, which carries the most common genes and DNA. A total of 650,000 to 800,000 distinct CDR3 sequences appear in this sample, about 41% of them only once. The ten largest clones take up 2.5% to 3.5% of the sample. Sequencing used peripheral blood. All receptors derive from an adult man with Graves' ophthalmopathy.

For this clonotype: A much larger clone lies one base from this, so it may be a read error. This CDR3 reads CASSRGTGFDYGYTF. The CDR3 DNA is TGTGCCAGCAGCCGCGGAACAGGGTTCGACTATGGCTACACCTTC. The chain employs TRBV2 and TRBJ1-2; D is perhaps TRBD1 (6 bases). The CDR3 covers 15 residues. V gave up 6 bases and J gave up 3 bases, with 17 bases separating them. Germline V gene lookup returns CDR1 SNHLY and CDR2 FYNNEI.

This clonotype was observed many times. CDR3 sequence: CAISVARDYEQYF. Written as DNA, the CDR3 is TGTGCCATCAGTGTTGCCAGGGACTACGAGCAGTACTTC. The chain uses TRBV10-3 and TRBJ2-7; tentative D call: TRBD1 (5 bases). Looked up from germline, CDR1 is ENHRY and CDR2 is SYGVKD. V gave up 4 bases and J gave up 3 bases, with 10 bases separating them. The CDR3 has 13 residues.